This is a list of T cell receptor beta chains from one sample in a study of human T cells and chemical hapten exposure. Using its own MiXCR run on the 5' RACE reads, TCRdb lists one record per CDR3 protein. The sample holds 130,000 or so distinct CDR3 sequences, 3.5% to 5% seen once. Every receptor here comes from a female donor in good health. Each CDR3 is given with its conserved first and last residue.

j_call v_call cdr3_aa
TRBJ1-5 TRBV7-2 CASSFRGTGLQPQHF
TRBJ2-7 TRBV2 CASVGQGYSSYEQYF
TRBJ1-1 TRBV5-4 CASSLAGNTEAFF
TRBJ2-7 TRBV5-8 CASNKGQGPGEQYF
TRBJ1-4 TRBV5-1 CASSLSVAGGGKLFF
TRBJ2-7 TRBV5-6 CASSFRGLQAIKYEQYF
TRBJ2-7 TRBV7-2 CASSLQEYSYEQYF
TRBJ2-7 TRBV19 CASTFGTGANEQYF
TRBJ2-3 TRBV7-2 CASTLGGGRDTQYF
TRBJ1-5 TRBV20-1 CSARSGDRGLNQPQHF
TRBJ1-5 TRBV7-2 CASSLGPRQGANPQHF
TRBJ2-5 TRBV4-2 CASSPGTGNIETQYF
TRBJ1-1 TRBV20-1 CSACYRDTNTEAFF
TRBJ2-7 TRBV6-5 CASSYAGYEQYF
TRBJ2-1 TRBV7-9 CASSLGFRTSGLNEQFF
TRBJ2-3 TRBV12-3/TRBV12-4 CASSSSGGADTQYF
TRBJ2-3 TRBV6-2/TRBV6-3 CASSLLRAAHTQYF
TRBJ2-3 TRBV12-3/TRBV12-4 CASSLYTDTQYF
TRBJ2-1 TRBV2 CASSDRTFGRGHLLSNEQFF